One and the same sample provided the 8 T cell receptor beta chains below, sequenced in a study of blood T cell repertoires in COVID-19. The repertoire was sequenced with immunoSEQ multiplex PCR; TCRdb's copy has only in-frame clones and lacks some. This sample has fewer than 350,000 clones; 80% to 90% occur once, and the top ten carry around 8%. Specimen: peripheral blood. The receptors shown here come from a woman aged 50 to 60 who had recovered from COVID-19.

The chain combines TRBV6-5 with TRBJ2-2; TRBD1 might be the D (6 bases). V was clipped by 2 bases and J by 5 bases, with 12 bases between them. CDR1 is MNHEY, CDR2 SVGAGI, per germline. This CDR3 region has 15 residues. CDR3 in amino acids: CASSYDLQGTGELFF. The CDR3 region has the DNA TGTGCCAGCAGTTACGATCTACAGGGTACCGGGGAGCTGTTTTTT.

In DNA, the CDR3 is TGCGCCAGCAGTCACCTCGCCACAGGGGAAGAGACCCAGTACTTC. This encodes CASSHLATGEETQYF. The genes are TRBV23-1 and TRBJ2-5, with 7 bases aligning to TRBD1. TRBV23-1 is placed among ORFs of uncertain function. This CDR3 is 15 amino acids long. The ends lost 3 bases at V and 3 bases at J; junction bases unmatched: 7.

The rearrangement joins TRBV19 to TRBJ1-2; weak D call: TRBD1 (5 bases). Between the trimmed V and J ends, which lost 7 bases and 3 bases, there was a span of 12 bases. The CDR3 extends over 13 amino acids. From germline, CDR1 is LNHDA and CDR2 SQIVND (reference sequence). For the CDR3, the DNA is TGTGCCAGTACCGAAGACAGTGACTATGGCTACACCTTC. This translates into CASTEDSDYGYTF.

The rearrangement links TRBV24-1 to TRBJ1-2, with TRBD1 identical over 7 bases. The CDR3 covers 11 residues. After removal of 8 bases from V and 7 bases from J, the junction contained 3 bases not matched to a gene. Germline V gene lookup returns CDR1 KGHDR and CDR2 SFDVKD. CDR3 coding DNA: TGTGCCACCAACCACAGGGGTGGCTACACCTTC. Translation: CATNHRGGYTF.

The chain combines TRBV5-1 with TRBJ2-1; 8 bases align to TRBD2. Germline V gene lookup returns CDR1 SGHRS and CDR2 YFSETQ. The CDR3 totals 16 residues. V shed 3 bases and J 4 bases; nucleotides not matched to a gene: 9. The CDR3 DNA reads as TGCGCCAGCAGCTACACAAGGACTAGCTGGTACAATGAGCAGTTCTTC. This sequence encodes CASSYTRTSWYNEQFF.

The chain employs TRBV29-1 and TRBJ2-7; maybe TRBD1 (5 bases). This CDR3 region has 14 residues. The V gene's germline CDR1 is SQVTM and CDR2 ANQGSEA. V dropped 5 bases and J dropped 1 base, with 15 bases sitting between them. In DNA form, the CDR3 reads TGCAGCGTTCGTGTCAGGGTTTTTTCCTACGAGCAGTACTTC. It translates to CSVRVRVFSYEQYF.

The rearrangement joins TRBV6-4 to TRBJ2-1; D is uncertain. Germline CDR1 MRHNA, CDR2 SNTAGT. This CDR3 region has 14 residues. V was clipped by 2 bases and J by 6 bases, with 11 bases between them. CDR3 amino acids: CASSDGTSRNEQFF. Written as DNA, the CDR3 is TGTGCCAGCAGTGACGGCACCTCCCGCAATGAGCAGTTCTTC.

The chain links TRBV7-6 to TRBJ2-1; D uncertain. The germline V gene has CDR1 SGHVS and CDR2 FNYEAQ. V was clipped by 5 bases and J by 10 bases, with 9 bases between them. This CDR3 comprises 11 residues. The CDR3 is CASSPQWEQFF. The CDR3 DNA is TGTGCCAGCAGCCCCCAGTGGGAGCAGTTCTTC.